One sample yielded the 20 T cell receptor beta chains listed below, sequenced in a study of blood T cell repertoires in COVID-19. Sequenced by immunoSEQ multiplex PCR; TCRdb stores in-frame clones only, minus some. This table holds 250,000 to 300,000 clones, 80% to 85% found once. The sequenced sample consisted of peripheral blood. These receptors all come from a woman aged 60 to 75 with active or convalescent COVID-19.

This sequence joins TRBV19 and TRBJ1-2; D is possibly TRBD1 (6 bases). V lost 4 bases to trimming and J lost 4 bases, with 16 bases between them. The CDR3 runs to 15 residues. Germline CDR1 is LNHDA and CDR2 is SQIVND (reference sequence). The CDR3 region is CASSTAKQGIYGYTF. As DNA, the CDR3 is TGTGCCAGTAGTACCGCCAAACAGGGTATCTATGGCTACACCTTC.

This chain links TRBV3-1 (or the pseudogene TRBV3-2) with TRBJ1-6, with 7 bases matching TRBD1. This CDR3 spans 17 amino acids. The germline V gene has CDR1 LGHDT and CDR2 YNNKEL (reference sequence). Losses at the gene ends were 4 bases for V and 0 bases for J; bases not matched to a gene: 6. Here the CDR3 reads CASSRGTVSSYNSPLHF. The CDR3 coding sequence is TGTGCCAGCAGCCGCGGGACAGTCAGCTCCTATAATTCACCCCTCCACTTT.

The chain uses TRBV5-4 and TRBJ2-3; 12 bases line up with TRBD2. Germline trimming cut 4 bases from V and 5 bases from J; bases unmatched to any gene: 8. CDR3 length: 16 amino acids. Germline V gene sequence: CDR1 SGHNT, CDR2 YYREEE (reference sequence). The CDR3 coding sequence is TGTGCCAGCAGCGGCCTAGCGGGGGGGCTGAGAGATACGCAGTATTTT. This translates into CASSGLAGGLRDTQYF.

The gene calls are TRBV19 and TRBJ2-1; 7 nucleotides align to TRBD1. The CDR3 covers 13 residues. The V segment lost 6 bases and the J segment 6 bases; nucleotides outside the gene matches: 5. Germline CDR1 and CDR2: LNHDA and SQIVND (reference sequence). CDR3 in DNA: TGTGCCAGTAGGACAGGGAGAGGCAATGAGCAGTTCTTC. It codes for CASRTGRGNEQFF.

The J gene is TRBJ2-5, the V gene TRBV19; possibly TRBD1 for D (5 bases). V lost 5 bases and J 1 base, leaving 8 bases between the germline ends. CDR1 is LNHDA, CDR2 SQIVND, per germline (reference sequence). The CDR3 covers 13 residues. CDR3: CASSQGFQETQYF. CDR3 coding DNA: TGTGCCAGTAGTCAGGGATTCCAAGAGACCCAGTACTTC. Based on the CDR3 plus reference TRBV19 and TRBJ2-5, the full variable domain is DGGITQSPKYLFRKEGQNVTLSCEQNLNHDAMYWYRQDPGQGLRLIYYSQIVNDFQKGDIAEGYSVSREKKESFPLTVTSAQKNPTAFYLCASSQGFQETQYFGPGTRLLVL.

The V gene is TRBV20-1, the J gene TRBJ1-5, with D perhaps TRBD1 (5 bases). Per the germline V gene, CDR1 is DFQATT and CDR2 is SNEGSKA (reference sequence). The CDR3 sequence is 14 residues long. V was cut by 3 bases and J by 2 bases, with 11 bases left in between. Here the CDR3 DNA reads TGCAGTGCTAGTCGGGGGAGGGGCAATCAGCCCCAGCATTTT. Translating gives CSASRGRGNQPQHF.

The chain combines TRBV27 with TRBJ1-5; the D gene is possibly TRBD1 (6 bases). V was cut by 6 bases and J by 1 base, with 13 bases left in between. This CDR3 comprises 15 residues. CDR1 MNHEY and CDR2 SMNVEV come from the germline V gene (reference sequence). Here the CDR3 DNA reads TGTGCCAGCAGCCCACAGGGCCAAAGCAATCAGCCCCAGCATTTT. Protein product: CASSPQGQSNQPQHF.

The chain recombines TRBV30 with TRBJ2-3, with 7 bases that match TRBD2. V was clipped by 1 base and J by 9 bases; unmatched bases: 7. The CDR3 has 13 amino acids. Looked up from germline, CDR1 is GTSNPN and CDR2 is SVGIG (reference sequence). This CDR3 is CAWSASGGGTQYF. CDR3 coding DNA: TGTGCCTGGAGTGCCTCGGGGGGAGGGACGCAGTATTTT. Looking up the rest from reference TRBV30 and TRBJ2-3 gives the full variable domain: SQTIHQWPATLVQPVGSPLSLECTVEGTSNPNLYWYRQAAGRGLQLLFYSVGIGQISSEVPQNLSASRPQDRQFILSSKKLLLSDSGFYLCAWSASGGGTQYFGPGTRLTVL.

The J gene is TRBJ2-3, the V gene TRBV7-3, with D perhaps TRBD2 (6 bases). CDR1 and CDR2 from the germline V gene are SGHTA and FQGTGA. The CDR3 spans 18 residues. Deletions cut 2 bases from V and 4 bases from J, with 22 bases between. The DNA for the CDR3 is TGTGCCAGCAGCTTATTAGGACCCACGAGCGGCGGGGCAGATACGCAGTATTTT. Its translation is CASSLLGPTSGGADTQYF.

The chain has TRBV5-4 and TRBJ2-7, with D possibly matching TRBD2 (6 bases). The CDR3 contains 13 residues. The V end was cut by 1 base, the J end by 5 bases, with 10 bases between. CDR1 is SGHNT and CDR2 is YYREEE in the germline V gene (reference sequence). The CDR3 DNA sequence: TGTGCCAGCAGCTTGTCGGGCGGGGACGAGCAGTACTTC. It is translated as CASSLSGGDEQYF.

The V gene is TRBV10-3, the J gene TRBJ2-7, with TRBD2 identical over 12 bases. The V and J ends lost 6 bases and 1 base, in that order; junction bases with no gene match: 4. This CDR3 is built from 15 residues. The germline V gene encodes CDR1 ENHRY and CDR2 SYGVKD. CDR3: CAIRKGLAGSYEQYF. The CDR3 DNA reads TGTGCCATCAGAAAAGGACTAGCGGGGTCCTACGAGCAGTACTTC.

The CDR3 loop reads CASSFDTSGGTSTDTQYF. In nucleotides, the CDR3 is TGTGCCAGCAGCTTTGACACTAGCGGGGGGACTAGCACAGATACGCAGTATTTT. The chain carries TRBV5-4 and TRBJ2-3; TRBD2 agrees at 12 bases. This CDR3 spans 18 amino acids. Per the germline V gene, CDR1 is SGHNT and CDR2 is YYREEE (reference sequence). V dropped 2 bases and J dropped 0; count of bases not matched to a gene: 7.

V usage is TRBV12-5 and J usage is TRBJ2-3; 8 nucleotides align to TRBD1. Looked up from germline, CDR1 is LGHNT and CDR2 is FRNRAP. There are 14 residues in the CDR3. V was pared by 1 base and J by 11 bases, with 8 bases of the junction left unmatched. The CDR3 sequence is CASGLGATGEEQYF. The CDR3 DNA sequence: TGTGCTAGTGGTTTGGGGGCGACAGGGGAAGAGCAGTATTTT.

The chain has TRBV13 and TRBJ2-1; 10 bases agree with TRBD1. V was clipped by 6 bases and J by 4 bases; unmatched bases: 9. The germline CDR1 and CDR2 sequences are PRHDT and FYEKMQ (reference sequence). The CDR3 contains 16 residues. The CDR3 protein is CASSLLRDRGYNEQFF. The DNA for the CDR3 is TGTGCCAGCAGTTTGCTCCGGGACAGGGGATACAATGAGCAGTTCTTC.

The chain employs TRBV7-6 and TRBJ2-1, with TRBD2 matching over 16 bases. The ends lost 5 bases at V and 8 bases at J; junction bases unmatched: 15. The CDR3 consists of 19 residues. In germline, CDR1 is SGHVS, CDR2 FNYEAQ. CDR3 sequence: CASSKSGTSGGASGHEQFF. As DNA, the CDR3 is TGTGCCAGCAGCAAATCGGGGACTAGCGGGGGGGCCTCGGGCCATGAGCAGTTCTTC.

As DNA, the CDR3 is TGTGCCAGCAGCCCCCGGACTAGCCCACACACCGGGGAGCTGTTTTTT. Its protein product is CASSPRTSPHTGELFF. The chain couples TRBV7-8 to TRBJ2-2; 8 bases agree with TRBD2. Trimming at V came to 5 bases and at J to 3 bases, leaving 8 bases not matched to a gene. In germline, CDR1 is SGHVS, CDR2 FQNEAQ. This CDR3 has 16 residues. Supplemented by reference TRBV7-8 and TRBJ2-2, the full variable domain reads GAGVSQSPRYKVAKRGQDVALRCDPISGHVSLFWYQQALGQGPEFLTYFQNEAQLDKSGLPSDRFFAERPEGSVSTLKIQRTQQEDSAVYLCASSPRTSPHTGELFFGEGSRLTVL.

The genes are TRBV14 and TRBJ2-2; 8 positions match TRBD1. Germline V gene data show CDR1 as SGHDN and CDR2 as FVKESK. The CDR3 runs 16 residues. With 4 bases clipped from V and 8 bases from J, the junction kept 12 bases outside the gene matches. Here the CDR3 DNA reads TGTGCCAGCAGCCCCTTCGCAGGGGGCAATCGTGGGGAGCTGTTTTTT. It is translated as CASSPFAGGNRGELFF.

The V and J genes are TRBV4-1 and TRBJ2-1; 7 bases agree with TRBD1. J lost 2 bases, V lost 0 bases, and 13 bases had no gene match. The CDR3 extends over 19 amino acids. CDR1 is MGHRA and CDR2 is YSYEKL in the germline V gene. In DNA form, the CDR3 reads TGCGCCAGCAGCCAAGATGGGACAGCACCATATGAAACCTACAATGAGCAGTTCTTC. Translating it yields CASSQDGTAPYETYNEQFF.

This chain joins TRBV29-1 and TRBJ1-2; D perhaps matches TRBD1 (5 bases). This CDR3 is 13 amino acids long. V was pared by 1 base and J by 2 bases, with 8 bases between. Germline V gene sequence: CDR1 SQVTM, CDR2 ANQGSEA. CDR3: CSVEAAGNYGYTF. CDR3 sequence (DNA): TGCAGCGTTGAAGCAGCAGGGAACTATGGCTACACCTTC.

The chain recombines TRBV30 with TRBJ2-2; 10 bases fit TRBD2. Trimming removed 5 bases from V and 1 base from J; junction bases left unmatched: 1. CDR3 length: 14 residues. Germline V CDR1 and CDR2: GTSNPN, SVGIG (reference sequence). CDR3 bases: TGTGCCTGGGTAGCGGGGGGGAACACCGGGGAGCTGTTTTTT. Its translation is CAWVAGGNTGELFF.